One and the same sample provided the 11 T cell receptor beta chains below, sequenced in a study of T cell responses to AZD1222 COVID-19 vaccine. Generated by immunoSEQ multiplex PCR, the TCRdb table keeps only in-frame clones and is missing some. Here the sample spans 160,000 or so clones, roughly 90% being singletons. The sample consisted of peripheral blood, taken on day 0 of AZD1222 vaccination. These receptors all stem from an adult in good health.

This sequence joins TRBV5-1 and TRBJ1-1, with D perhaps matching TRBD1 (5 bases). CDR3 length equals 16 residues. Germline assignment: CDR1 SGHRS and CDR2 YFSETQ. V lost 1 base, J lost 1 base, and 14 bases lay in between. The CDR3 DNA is TGCGCCAGCAGCTTGTTCGGGACCGGGGAGAACACTGAAGCTTTCTTT. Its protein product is CASSLFGTGENTEAFF.

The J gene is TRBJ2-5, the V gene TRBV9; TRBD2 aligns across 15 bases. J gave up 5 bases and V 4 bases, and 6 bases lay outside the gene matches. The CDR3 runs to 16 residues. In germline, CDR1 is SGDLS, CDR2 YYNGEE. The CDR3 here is CASSTGTSGRWETQYF. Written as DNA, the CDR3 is TGTGCCAGCAGCACCGGGACTAGCGGGAGGTGGGAGACCCAGTACTTC.

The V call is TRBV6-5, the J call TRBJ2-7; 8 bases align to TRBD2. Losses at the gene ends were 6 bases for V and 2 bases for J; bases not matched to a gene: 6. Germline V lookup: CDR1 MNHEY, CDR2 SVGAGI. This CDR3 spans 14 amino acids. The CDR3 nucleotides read TGTGCCAGCAGCTATAGCGGGGCGACCTACGAGCAGTACTTC. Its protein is CASSYSGATYEQYF.

The CDR3 nucleotides read TGTGCCAGCAGTCCACCGACAGGGAAGTTCGAGCAGTACTTC. Its translation is CASSPPTGKFEQYF. The chain has TRBV28 and TRBJ2-7; 7 nucleotides agree with TRBD1. The V gene end was trimmed by 5 bases and the J gene end by 6 bases; junction bases not matched to a gene: 10. Germline V gene sequence: CDR1 MDHEN, CDR2 SYDVKM. This CDR3 contains 14 residues.

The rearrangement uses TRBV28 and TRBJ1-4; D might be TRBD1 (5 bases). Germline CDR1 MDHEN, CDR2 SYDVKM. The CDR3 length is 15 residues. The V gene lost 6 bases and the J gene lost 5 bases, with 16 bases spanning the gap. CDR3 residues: CASRTPGGLNEKLFF. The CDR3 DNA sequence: TGTGCCAGCAGAACCCCCGGGGGACTGAATGAAAAACTGTTTTTT.

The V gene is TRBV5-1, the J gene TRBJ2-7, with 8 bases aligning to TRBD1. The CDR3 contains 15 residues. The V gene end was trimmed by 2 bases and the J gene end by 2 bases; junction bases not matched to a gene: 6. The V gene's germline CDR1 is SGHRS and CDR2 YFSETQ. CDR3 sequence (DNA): TGCGCCAGCAGCTTTATTGGACAGGGTGCCTACGAGCAGTACTTC. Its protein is CASSFIGQGAYEQYF.

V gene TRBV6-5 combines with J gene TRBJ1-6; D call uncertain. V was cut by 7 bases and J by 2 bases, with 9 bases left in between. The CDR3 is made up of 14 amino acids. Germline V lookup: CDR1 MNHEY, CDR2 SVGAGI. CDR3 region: CASTGGTYNSPLHF. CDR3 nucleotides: TGTGCCAGCACTGGAGGGACCTATAATTCACCCCTCCACTTT.

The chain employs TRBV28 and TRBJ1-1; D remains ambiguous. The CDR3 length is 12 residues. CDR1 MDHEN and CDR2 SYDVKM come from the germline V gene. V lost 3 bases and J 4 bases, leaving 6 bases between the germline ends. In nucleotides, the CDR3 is TGTGCCAGCAGTTTTGAAGGCACTGAAGCTTTCTTT. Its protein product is CASSFEGTEAFF.

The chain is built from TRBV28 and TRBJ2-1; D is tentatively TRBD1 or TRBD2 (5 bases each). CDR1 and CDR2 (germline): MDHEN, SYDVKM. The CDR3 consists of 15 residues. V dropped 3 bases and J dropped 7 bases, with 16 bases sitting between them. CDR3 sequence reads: CASSFPGIGVNEQFF. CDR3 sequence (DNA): TGTGCCAGCAGTTTCCCCGGGATAGGGGTTAATGAGCAGTTCTTC.

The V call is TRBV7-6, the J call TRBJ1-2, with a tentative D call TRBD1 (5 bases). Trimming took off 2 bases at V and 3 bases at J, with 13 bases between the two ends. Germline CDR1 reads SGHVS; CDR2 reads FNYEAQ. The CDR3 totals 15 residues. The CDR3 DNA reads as TGTGCCAGCAGCTTAAATCCGGGGGTGCACTATGGCTACACCTTC. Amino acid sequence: CASSLNPGVHYGYTF.

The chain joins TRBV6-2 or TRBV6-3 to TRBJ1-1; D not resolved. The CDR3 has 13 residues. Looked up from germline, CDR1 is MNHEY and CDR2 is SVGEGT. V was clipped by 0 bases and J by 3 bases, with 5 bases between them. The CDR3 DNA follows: TGTGCCAGCAGTTACTCGCAGCACACTGAAGCTTTCTTT. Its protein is CASSYSQHTEAFF.